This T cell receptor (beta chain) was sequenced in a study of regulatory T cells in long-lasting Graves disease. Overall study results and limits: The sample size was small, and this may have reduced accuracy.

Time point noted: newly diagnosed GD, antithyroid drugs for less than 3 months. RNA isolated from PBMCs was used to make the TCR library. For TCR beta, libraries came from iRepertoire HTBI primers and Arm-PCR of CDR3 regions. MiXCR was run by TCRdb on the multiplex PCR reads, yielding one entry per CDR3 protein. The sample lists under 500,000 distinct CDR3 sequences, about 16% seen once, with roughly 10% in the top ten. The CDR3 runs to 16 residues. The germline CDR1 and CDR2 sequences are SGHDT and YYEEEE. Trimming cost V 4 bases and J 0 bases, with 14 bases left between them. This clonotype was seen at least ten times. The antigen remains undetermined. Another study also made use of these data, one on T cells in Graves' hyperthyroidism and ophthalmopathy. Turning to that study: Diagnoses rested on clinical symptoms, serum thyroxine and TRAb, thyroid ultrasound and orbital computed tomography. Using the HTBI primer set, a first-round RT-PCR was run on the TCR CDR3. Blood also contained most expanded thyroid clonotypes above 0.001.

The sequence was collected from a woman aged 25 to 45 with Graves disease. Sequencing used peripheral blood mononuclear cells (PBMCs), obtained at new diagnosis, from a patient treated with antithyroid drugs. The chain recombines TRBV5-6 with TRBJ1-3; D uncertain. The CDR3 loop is CASSLPQDSSGNTIYF. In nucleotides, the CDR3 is TGTGCCAGCAGCCTGCCCCAGGATAGCTCTGGAAACACCATATATTTT.